This T cell receptor (beta chain) was recorded in a study of cytomegalovirus exposure and HLA in healthy donors. Overall study context: As released early, the data held 65 million to 90 million unique TCRs from HLA-typed donors.

This clone was counted between two and nine times. The PCR had 60 Vbeta and 13 Jbeta primers. The assay was immunoSEQ multiplex PCR, and TCRdb's table has in-frame clones only and misses some. This table has roughly 200,000 clones, roughly four fifths appearing once. Donors showed nominal health when sampled, although they likely had unrecorded immune exposures. The TCR sequence derives from a woman in her forties or fifties in good health and CMV-seronegative. Sequencing was carried out using PBMCs.

The CDR3 loop reads CASSKTGSSNQPQHF. CDR3 coding DNA: TGTGCCAGCAGCAAAACCGGGTCTAGCAATCAGCCCCAGCATTTT. The chain links TRBV2 to TRBJ1-5; D is undetermined. The germline gives CDR1 SNHLY, CDR2 FYNNEI. The CDR3 totals 15 residues. V lost 6 bases to trimming and J lost 0 bases, with 12 bases between them.